Below, 5 T cell receptor beta chains from the same sample are listed, as sequenced in a study of shared clonotypes between healthy human individuals. The protocol was immunoSEQ multiplex PCR, while the TCRdb copy is restricted to in-frame clones and leaves out a portion. The data contain more than 2 million clones, around 95% of them singletons. Sample: naive CD4+ T cells sorted from blood. Stated subset: CD45RA+ positively selected. These receptors all come from a man aged 18 to 35 in good health.

This chain connects TRBV14 to TRBJ1-1, with D tentatively TRBD1 (5 bases). Trimming took off 1 base at V and 8 bases at J, with 14 bases between the two ends. The CDR3 is 14 residues long. Germline-derived CDR1 and CDR2 are SGHDN and FVKESK. CDR3 loop: CASSQGGPPVEAFF. CDR3 bases: TGTGCCAGCAGCCAAGGGGGCCCACCGGTAGAAGCTTTCTTT.

The CDR3 region is CASSQPPGAANTEAFF. The CDR3 coding sequence is TGTGCCAGCAGCCAGCCTCCAGGGGCCGCGAACACTGAAGCTTTCTTT. The V gene is TRBV6-6, the J gene TRBJ1-1; a weak D match, TRBD1 (6 bases). Trimming pared 6 bases from V and 1 base from J, leaving 18 bases between. CDR3 size: 16 residues. In germline, CDR1 is MNHNY, CDR2 SVGAGI (reference sequence).

A remark on this clone: The same CDR3 arises from other DNA sequences in this sample as well. The chain joins TRBV18 to TRBJ1-1; a possible D gene is TRBD1 (5 bases). The ends were cut back, 2 bases at V and 1 base at J, with 11 bases in the middle. This CDR3 has 15 amino acids. The germline V gene has CDR1 KGHSH and CDR2 LQKENI. The CDR3 bases are TGTGCCAGCTCACCATCGGAGGGGCCGAACACTGAAGCTTTCTTT. It encodes CASSPSEGPNTEAFF.

CDR3 nucleotide sequence: TGTGCCTGGAGTGTGTTAAGGGGATTCTCCTACGAGCAGTACTTC. Translated, it gives CAWSVLRGFSYEQYF. This chain connects TRBV30 to TRBJ2-7, with D perhaps TRBD1 (5 bases). The CDR3 has 15 amino acids. Looked up from germline, CDR1 is GTSNPN and CDR2 is SVGIG (reference sequence). The V gene lost 0 bases and the J gene lost 0 bases, with 12 bases spanning the gap.

A remark on this clone: This sample also contains other DNA sequences that code for the same CDR3. The genes are TRBV28 and TRBJ1-1; D ambiguous. The germline V gene has CDR1 MDHEN and CDR2 SYDVKM. This CDR3 spans 13 amino acids. The V and J ends lost 2 bases and 1 base respectively, with 5 bases between them. The CDR3 reads CASSLRENTEAFF. DNA of the CDR3: TGTGCCAGCAGTTTAAGAGAGAACACTGAAGCTTTCTTT.